These T cell receptor beta chains were read from a single sample in a study of identical twins. TCRdb redid the calling of the 5' RACE reads with MiXCR, one entry per CDR3 protein. The table has 200,000 to 300,000 distinct CDR3 sequences, over 9.5% seen once. The specimen was memory T cells sorted from blood. The origin of the receptors is a man aged 45-60 years in good health. The conserved cysteine and the conserved F or W are not part of the CDR3 here. The D gene is left open where the match is weak.

j_gene: TRBJ1-1; v_gene: TRBV9; d_gene: .; CDR3aa: ASSVSLEAF
j_gene: TRBJ2-2; v_gene: TRBV5-1; d_gene: .; CDR3aa: ASSMDNPNTGELF
j_gene: TRBJ2-6; v_gene: TRBV15; d_gene: TRBD1; CDR3aa: ATVGTGGPGANVLT
j_gene: TRBJ2-1; v_gene: TRBV5-1; d_gene: .; CDR3aa: ASSSVTRAYNEQF
j_gene: TRBJ2-5; v_gene: TRBV20-1; d_gene: TRBD2; CDR3aa: SARAGTSGGETQY
j_gene: TRBJ1-6; v_gene: TRBV6-1; d_gene: .; CDR3aa: ASSRGIGNSPLH
j_gene: TRBJ2-5; v_gene: TRBV28; d_gene: .; CDR3aa: ASRRGSQETQY
j_gene: TRBJ2-7; v_gene: TRBV6-1; d_gene: .; CDR3aa: ASSIFGQTYEQY
j_gene: TRBJ2-7; v_gene: TRBV11-2; d_gene: .; CDR3aa: ASSDTGGGKPYEQY
j_gene: TRBJ2-2; v_gene: TRBV5-1; d_gene: .; CDR3aa: ASSLVLARSTGELF
j_gene: TRBJ2-1; v_gene: TRBV7-9; d_gene: .; CDR3aa: ASSSRRVGGNEQF
j_gene: TRBJ2-3; v_gene: TRBV3-1; d_gene: TRBD2; CDR3aa: ASSRTSYLTDTQY
j_gene: TRBJ2-1; v_gene: TRBV3-1; d_gene: TRBD2; CDR3aa: ASSLEAGGIYNEQF
j_gene: TRBJ2-1; v_gene: TRBV5-5; d_gene: TRBD2; CDR3aa: ASSGRDYHNEQF
j_gene: TRBJ2-1; v_gene: TRBV10-3; d_gene: TRBD1; CDR3aa: AARDRGYNEQF
j_gene: TRBJ2-7; v_gene: TRBV20-1; d_gene: .; CDR3aa: SAAKTGSYEQY
j_gene: TRBJ1-2; v_gene: TRBV10-3; d_gene: .; CDR3aa: AISETVYYGYT
j_gene: TRBJ2-1; v_gene: TRBV7-9; d_gene: TRBD1; CDR3aa: ASSSRDRGFNNEQF
j_gene: TRBJ2-5; v_gene: TRBV5-1; d_gene: .; CDR3aa: ASSLRAQETQY
j_gene: TRBJ2-1; v_gene: TRBV7-8; d_gene: .; CDR3aa: ASSFAGRGEQF
j_gene: TRBJ1-6; v_gene: TRBV12-3/TRBV12-4; d_gene: TRBD1; CDR3aa: ASRGQARDSPLH
j_gene: TRBJ2-1; v_gene: TRBV29-1; d_gene: TRBD1; CDR3aa: SVVGRGLSEQF
j_gene: TRBJ2-2; v_gene: TRBV19; d_gene: .; CDR3aa: ASSRLTQNTGELF
j_gene: TRBJ1-3; v_gene: TRBV4-2; d_gene: .; CDR3aa: ASSQDPGNTIY
j_gene: TRBJ2-3; v_gene: TRBV6-2/TRBV6-3; d_gene: TRBD2; CDR3aa: ASKDTSGATDTQY
j_gene: TRBJ1-5; v_gene: TRBV7-8; d_gene: .; CDR3aa: ASSLGVSGQPQH
j_gene: TRBJ1-4; v_gene: TRBV28; d_gene: .; CDR3aa: ASSNPGADEKLF
j_gene: TRBJ2-7; v_gene: TRBV27; d_gene: .; CDR3aa: ASSLSANAVGINEQY